This TCR beta chain appears in the sequencing data of a study of shared clonotypes between healthy human individuals. Across the whole study: The people who gave samples were two women and a few men aged 18 to 49.

This CDR3 contains 15 residues. The V and J ends lost 4 bases and 4 bases respectively, with 14 bases between them. Germline lookup yields CDR1 SGHKS and CDR2 YYEKEE (reference sequence). Clones were read by immunoSEQ multiplex PCR, and TCRdb kept only the in-frame ones, dropping some. The profile shows fewer than 400,000 clones, approximately 79% of them singletons. The source is a man aged 25 to 40 in good health. Sequenced material: memory CD4+ T cells sorted from blood. Sample subset: CD45RA-negative fraction. J is TRBJ2-2 and V is TRBV5-5; the D is unclear. The CDR3 nucleotides read TGTGCCAGCAGCCCGCCGCGCGTCACCACCGGGGAGCTGTTTTTT. This sequence encodes CASSPPRVTTGELFF.